This T cell receptor beta chain originates from a study of cytomegalovirus exposure and HLA in healthy donors. On this clone itself: Its antigen remains unidentified. This sample also contains other DNA sequences that code for the same CDR3.

The PCR was carried out with 60 Vbeta primers and 13 Jbeta primers. Using immunoSEQ multiplex PCR, the repertoire was profiled, and TCRdb retains in-frame clones only, with some absent. This table has roughly 190,000 clones, 79% appearing once. CDR1 and CDR2 from the germline V gene are SEHNR and FQNEAQ (reference sequence). The ends were cut back, 4 bases at V and 3 bases at J, with 7 bases in the middle. The CDR3 runs 12 residues. Study-level results: Later analysis placed DRB1 highest and HLA-C lowest in TCR association rates, which differed by HLA locus. Some segments of the V type, notably TRBV6-2 and TRBV6-3, were excluded as indistinguishable. Certain sequence variants were highly shared and formed a cluster, and this cluster was likely a sequencing artifact. The study listed around 150 cytomegalovirus-associated TCR beta chains.

Sequenced: PBMCs. This clonotype originated in a girl under 18 in good health and CMV-seropositive. The chain has TRBV7-9 and TRBJ2-7; D is unresolved. CDR3 protein: CASSSSSYEQYF. The CDR3 DNA sequence: TGTGCCAGCAGCTCTTCGAGCTACGAGCAGTACTTC.